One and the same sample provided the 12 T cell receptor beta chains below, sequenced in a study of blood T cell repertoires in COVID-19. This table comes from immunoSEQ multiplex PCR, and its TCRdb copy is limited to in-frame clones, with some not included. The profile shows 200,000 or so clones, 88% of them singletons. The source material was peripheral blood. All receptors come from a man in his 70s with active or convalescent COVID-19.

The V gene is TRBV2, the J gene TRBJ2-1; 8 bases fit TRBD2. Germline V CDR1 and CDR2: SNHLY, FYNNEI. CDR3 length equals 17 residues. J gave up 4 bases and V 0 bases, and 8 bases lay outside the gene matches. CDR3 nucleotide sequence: TGTGCCAGCAGTGAAGCCCTACTAGCGGTAGGTTACAATGAGCAGTTCTTC. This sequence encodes CASSEALLAVGYNEQFF. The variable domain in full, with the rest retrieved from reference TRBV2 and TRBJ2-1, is EPEVTQTPSHQVTQMGQEVILRCVPISNHLYFYWYRQILGQKVEFLVSFYNNEISEKSEIFDDQFSVERPDGSNFTLKIRSTKLEDSAMYFCASSEALLAVGYNEQFFGPGTRLTVL.

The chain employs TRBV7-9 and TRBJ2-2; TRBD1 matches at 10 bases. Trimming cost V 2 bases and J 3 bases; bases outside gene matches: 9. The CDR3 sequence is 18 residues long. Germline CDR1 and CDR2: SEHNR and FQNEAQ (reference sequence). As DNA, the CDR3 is TGTGCCAGCAGCTTACCCCCCTGGGGACAGGGGTACACCGGGGAGCTGTTTTTT. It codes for CASSLPPWGQGYTGELFF.

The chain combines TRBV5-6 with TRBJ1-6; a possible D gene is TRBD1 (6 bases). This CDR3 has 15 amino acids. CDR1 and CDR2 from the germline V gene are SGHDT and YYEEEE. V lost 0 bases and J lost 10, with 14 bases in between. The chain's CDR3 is CASSLAMGGRSPLHF. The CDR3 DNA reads TGTGCCAGCAGCTTGGCTATGGGGGGGCGATCACCCCTCCACTTT.

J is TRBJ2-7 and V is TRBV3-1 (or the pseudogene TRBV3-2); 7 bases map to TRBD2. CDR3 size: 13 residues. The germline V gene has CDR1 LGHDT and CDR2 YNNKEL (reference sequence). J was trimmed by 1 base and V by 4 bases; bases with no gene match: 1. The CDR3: CASSPGGSYEQYF. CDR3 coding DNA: TGTGCCAGCAGCCCGGGAGGATCCTACGAGCAGTACTTC.

CDR3 sequence reads: CASSRDYGSSYEQYF. The CDR3 DNA reads TGTGCCAGCAGTCGGGACTACGGGAGCTCCTACGAGCAGTACTTC. V is TRBV2 and J is TRBJ2-7, with 7 bases fitting TRBD2. This CDR3 contains 15 residues. Germline CDR1 SNHLY, CDR2 FYNNEI. The J segment lost 0 bases and the V segment lost 5 bases, leaving 7 bases of the junction unmatched.

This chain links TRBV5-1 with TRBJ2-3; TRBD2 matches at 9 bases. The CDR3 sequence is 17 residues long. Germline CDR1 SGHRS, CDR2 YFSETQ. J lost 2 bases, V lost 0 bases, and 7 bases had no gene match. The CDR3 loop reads CASSLDPSGTSTDTQYF. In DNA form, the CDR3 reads TGCGCCAGCAGCTTGGACCCTAGCGGGACCTCCACAGATACGCAGTATTTT.

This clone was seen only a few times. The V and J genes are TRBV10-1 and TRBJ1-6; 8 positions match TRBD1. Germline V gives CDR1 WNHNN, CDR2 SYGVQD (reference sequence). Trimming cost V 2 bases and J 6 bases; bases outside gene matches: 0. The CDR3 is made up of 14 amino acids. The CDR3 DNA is TGCGCCAGCAGTGAGGGGACAGGTAATTCACCCCTCCACTTT. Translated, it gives CASSEGTGNSPLHF.

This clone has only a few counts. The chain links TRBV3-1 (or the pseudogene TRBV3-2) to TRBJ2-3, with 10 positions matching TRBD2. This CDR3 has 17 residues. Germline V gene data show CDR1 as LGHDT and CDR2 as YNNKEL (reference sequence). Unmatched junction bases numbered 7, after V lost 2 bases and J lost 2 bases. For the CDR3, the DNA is TGTGCCAGCAGCCAACCCCTACTAGCGGGGACCACAGATACGCAGTATTTT. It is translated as CASSQPLLAGTTDTQYF.

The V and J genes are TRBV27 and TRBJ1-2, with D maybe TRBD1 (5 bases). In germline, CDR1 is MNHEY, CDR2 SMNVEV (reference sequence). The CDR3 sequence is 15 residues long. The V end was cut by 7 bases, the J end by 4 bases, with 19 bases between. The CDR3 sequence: CASTPREGRVYGYTF. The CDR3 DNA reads TGTGCCAGCACCCCACGGGAGGGGCGCGTCTATGGCTACACCTTC.

DNA of the CDR3: TGTGCCAGCAGAGGGGGGGGAGGCCCCCGTGGCAATCAGCCCCAGCATTTT. Protein: CASRGGGGPRGNQPQHF. The chain employs TRBV19 and TRBJ1-5; a weak D match, TRBD1 (6 bases). Trimming removed 9 bases at V and 2 bases at J, with 23 bases between. Germline V gives CDR1 LNHDA, CDR2 SQIVND (reference sequence). The CDR3 covers 17 residues.

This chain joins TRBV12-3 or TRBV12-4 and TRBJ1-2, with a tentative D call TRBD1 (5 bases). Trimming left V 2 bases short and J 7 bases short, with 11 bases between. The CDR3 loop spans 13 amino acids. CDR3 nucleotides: TGTGCCAGCAGTTTAACCGACAGTTCTGGCTACACCTTC. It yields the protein CASSLTDSSGYTF.

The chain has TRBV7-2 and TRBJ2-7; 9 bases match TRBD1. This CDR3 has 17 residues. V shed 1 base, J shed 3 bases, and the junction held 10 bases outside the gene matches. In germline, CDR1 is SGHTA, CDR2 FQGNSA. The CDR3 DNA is TGTGCCAGCAGCTTAGAACAGTGGGACAGGGAAATCTACGAGCAGTACTTC. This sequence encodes CASSLEQWDREIYEQYF.